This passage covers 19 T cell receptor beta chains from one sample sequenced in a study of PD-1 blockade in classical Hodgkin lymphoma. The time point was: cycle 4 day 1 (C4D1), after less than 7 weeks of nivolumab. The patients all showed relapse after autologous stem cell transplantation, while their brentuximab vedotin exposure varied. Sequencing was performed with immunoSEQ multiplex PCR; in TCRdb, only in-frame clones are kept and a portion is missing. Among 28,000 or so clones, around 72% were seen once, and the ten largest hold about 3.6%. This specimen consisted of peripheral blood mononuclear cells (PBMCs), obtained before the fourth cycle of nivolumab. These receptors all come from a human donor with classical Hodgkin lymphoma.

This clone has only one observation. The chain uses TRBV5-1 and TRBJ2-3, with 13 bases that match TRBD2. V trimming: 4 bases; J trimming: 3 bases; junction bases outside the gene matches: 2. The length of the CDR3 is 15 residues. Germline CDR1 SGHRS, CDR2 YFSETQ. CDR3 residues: CASSGTSGATDTQYF. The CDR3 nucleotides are TGCGCCAGCAGCGGGACTAGCGGGGCGACAGATACGCAGTATTTT.

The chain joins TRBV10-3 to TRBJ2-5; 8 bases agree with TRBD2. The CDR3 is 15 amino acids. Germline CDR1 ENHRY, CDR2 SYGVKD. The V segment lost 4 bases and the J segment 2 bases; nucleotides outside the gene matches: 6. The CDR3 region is CAISGFLAGQETQYF. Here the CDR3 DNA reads TGTGCCATCAGTGGTTTTTTAGCGGGGCAAGAGACCCAGTACTTC.

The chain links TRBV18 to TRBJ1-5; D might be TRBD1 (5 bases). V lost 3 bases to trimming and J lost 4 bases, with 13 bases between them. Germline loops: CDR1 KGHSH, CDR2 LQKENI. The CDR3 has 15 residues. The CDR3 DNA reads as TGTGCCAGCTCACCCTCGGCTGGGGGGAATCAGCCCCAGCATTTT. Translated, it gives CASSPSAGGNQPQHF.

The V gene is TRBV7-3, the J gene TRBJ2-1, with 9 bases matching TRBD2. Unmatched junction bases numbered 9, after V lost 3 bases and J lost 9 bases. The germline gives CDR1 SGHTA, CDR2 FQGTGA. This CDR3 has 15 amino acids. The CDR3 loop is CASSFNGGRAIEQFF. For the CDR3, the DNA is TGTGCCAGCAGCTTCAACGGCGGGAGGGCCATTGAGCAGTTCTTC.

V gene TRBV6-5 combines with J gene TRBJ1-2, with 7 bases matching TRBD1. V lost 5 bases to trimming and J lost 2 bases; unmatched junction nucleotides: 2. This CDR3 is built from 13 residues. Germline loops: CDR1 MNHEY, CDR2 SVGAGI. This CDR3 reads CASSQTGNYGYTF. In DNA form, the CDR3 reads TGTGCCAGCAGTCAGACAGGGAACTATGGCTACACCTTC.

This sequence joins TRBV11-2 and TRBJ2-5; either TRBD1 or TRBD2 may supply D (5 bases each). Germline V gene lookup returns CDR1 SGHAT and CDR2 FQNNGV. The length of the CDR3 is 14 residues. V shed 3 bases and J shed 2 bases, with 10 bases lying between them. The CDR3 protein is CASSFGTLQETQYF. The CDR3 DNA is TGTGCCAGCAGCTTCGGGACCCTACAAGAGACCCAGTACTTC.

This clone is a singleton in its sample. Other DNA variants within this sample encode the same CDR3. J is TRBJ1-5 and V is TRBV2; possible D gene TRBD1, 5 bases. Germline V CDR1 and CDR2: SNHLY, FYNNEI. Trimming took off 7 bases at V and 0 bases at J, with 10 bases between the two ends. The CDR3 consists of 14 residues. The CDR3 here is CASKGRVSNQPQHF. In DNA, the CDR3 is TGTGCCAGCAAGGGCAGGGTTAGCAATCAGCCCCAGCATTTT.

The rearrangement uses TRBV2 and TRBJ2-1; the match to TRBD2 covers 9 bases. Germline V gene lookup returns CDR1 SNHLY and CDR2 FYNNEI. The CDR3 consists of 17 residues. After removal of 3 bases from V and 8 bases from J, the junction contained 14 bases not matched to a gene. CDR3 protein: CASSDLRVAGDRDEQFF. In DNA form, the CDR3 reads TGTGCCAGCAGTGATCTCCGAGTAGCGGGAGATAGGGATGAGCAGTTCTTC. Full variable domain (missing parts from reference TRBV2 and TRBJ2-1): EPEVTQTPSHQVTQMGQEVILRCVPISNHLYFYWYRQILGQKVEFLVSFYNNEISEKSEIFDDQFSVERPDGSNFTLKIRSTKLEDSAMYFCASSDLRVAGDRDEQFFGPGTRLTVL.

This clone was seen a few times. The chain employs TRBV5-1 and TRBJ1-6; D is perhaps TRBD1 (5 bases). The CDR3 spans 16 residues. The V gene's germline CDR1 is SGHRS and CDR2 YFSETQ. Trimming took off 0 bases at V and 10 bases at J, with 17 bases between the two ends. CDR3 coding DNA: TGCGCCAGCAGCTTGGGAGCGGTGATAGGGGCATCACCCCTCCACTTT. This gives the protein CASSLGAVIGASPLHF.

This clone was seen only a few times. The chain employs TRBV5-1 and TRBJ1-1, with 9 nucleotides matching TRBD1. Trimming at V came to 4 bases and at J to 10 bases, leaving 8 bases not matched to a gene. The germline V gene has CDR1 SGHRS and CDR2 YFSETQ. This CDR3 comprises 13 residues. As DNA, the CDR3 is TGCGCCAGCAGCCGGGGACAGGGTAGTTTAGCTTTCTTT. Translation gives CASSRGQGSLAFF.

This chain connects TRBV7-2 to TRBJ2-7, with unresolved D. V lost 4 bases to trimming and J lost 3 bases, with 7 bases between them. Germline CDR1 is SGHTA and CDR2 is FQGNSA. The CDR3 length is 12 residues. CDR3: CASSYQSYEQYF. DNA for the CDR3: TGTGCCAGCAGCTATCAGAGCTACGAGCAGTACTTC.

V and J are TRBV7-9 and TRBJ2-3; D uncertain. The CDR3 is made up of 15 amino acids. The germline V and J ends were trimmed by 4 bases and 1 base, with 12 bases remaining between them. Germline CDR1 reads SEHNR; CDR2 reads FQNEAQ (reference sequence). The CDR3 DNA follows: TGTGCCAGCAGCTCATGGAGTGAGGGCACAGATACGCAGTATTTT. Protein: CASSSWSEGTDTQYF. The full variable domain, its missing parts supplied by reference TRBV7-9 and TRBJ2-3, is DTGVSQNPRHKITKRGQNVTFRCDPISEHNRLYWYRQTLGQGPEFLTYFQNEAQLEKSRLLSDRFSAERPKGSFSTLEIQRTEQGDSAMYLCASSSWSEGTDTQYFGPGTRLTVL.

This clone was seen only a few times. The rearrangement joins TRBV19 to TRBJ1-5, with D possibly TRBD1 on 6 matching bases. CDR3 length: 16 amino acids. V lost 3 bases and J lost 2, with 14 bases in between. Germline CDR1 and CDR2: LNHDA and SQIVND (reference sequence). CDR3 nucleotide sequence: TGTGCCAGTAGTATTCGCCAGGGGCAAGGCAATCAGCCCCAGCATTTT. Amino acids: CASSIRQGQGNQPQHF.

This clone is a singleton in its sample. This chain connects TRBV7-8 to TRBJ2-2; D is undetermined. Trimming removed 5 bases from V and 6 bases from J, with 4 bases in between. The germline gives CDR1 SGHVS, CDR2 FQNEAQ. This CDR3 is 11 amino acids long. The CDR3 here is CASSRPGELFF. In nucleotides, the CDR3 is TGTGCCAGCAGCCGCCCCGGGGAGCTGTTTTTT. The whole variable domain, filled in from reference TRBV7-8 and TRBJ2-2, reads GAGVSQSPRYKVAKRGQDVALRCDPISGHVSLFWYQQALGQGPEFLTYFQNEAQLDKSGLPSDRFFAERPEGSVSTLKIQRTQQEDSAVYLCASSRPGELFFGEGSRLTVL.

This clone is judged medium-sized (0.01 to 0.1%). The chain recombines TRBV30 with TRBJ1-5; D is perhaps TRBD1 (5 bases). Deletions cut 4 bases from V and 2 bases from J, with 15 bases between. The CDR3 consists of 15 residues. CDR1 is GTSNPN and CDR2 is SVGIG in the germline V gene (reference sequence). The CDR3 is CAWTPGVGGNQPQHF. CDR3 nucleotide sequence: TGTGCCTGGACCCCGGGGGTAGGAGGCAATCAGCCCCAGCATTTT. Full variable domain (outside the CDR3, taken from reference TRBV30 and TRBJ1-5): SQTIHQWPATLVQPVGSPLSLECTVEGTSNPNLYWYRQAAGRGLQLLFYSVGIGQISSEVPQNLSASRPQDRQFILSSKKLLLSDSGFYLCAWTPGVGGNQPQHFGDGTRLSIL.

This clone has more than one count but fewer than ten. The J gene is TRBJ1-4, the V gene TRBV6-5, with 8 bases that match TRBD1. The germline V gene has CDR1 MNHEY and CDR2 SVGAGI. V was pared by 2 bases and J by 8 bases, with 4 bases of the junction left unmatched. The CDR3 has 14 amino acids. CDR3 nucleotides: TGTGCCAGCAGTTACACAGGGGGTACCGAAAAACTGTTTTTT. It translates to CASSYTGGTEKLFF.

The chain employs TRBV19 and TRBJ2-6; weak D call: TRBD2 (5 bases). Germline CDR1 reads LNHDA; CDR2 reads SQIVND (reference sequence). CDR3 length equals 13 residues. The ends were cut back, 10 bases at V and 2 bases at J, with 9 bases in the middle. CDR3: CATAGAGANVLTF. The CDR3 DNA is TGTGCCACCGCGGGTGCTGGGGCCAACGTCCTGACTTTC.

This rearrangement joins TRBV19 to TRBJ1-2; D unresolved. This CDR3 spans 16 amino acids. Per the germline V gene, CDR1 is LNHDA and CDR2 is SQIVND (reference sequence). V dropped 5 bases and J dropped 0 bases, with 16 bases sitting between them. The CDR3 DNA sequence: TGTGCCAGTAGTGCCTACTCCTCCTGGACTAACTATGGCTACACCTTC. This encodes CASSAYSSWTNYGYTF.

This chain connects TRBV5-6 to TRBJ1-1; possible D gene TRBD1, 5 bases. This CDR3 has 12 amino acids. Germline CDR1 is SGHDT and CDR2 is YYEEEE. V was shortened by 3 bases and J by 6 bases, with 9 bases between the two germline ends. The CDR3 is CASSWGTAEAFF. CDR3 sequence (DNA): TGTGCCAGCAGCTGGGGGACGGCTGAAGCTTTCTTT.